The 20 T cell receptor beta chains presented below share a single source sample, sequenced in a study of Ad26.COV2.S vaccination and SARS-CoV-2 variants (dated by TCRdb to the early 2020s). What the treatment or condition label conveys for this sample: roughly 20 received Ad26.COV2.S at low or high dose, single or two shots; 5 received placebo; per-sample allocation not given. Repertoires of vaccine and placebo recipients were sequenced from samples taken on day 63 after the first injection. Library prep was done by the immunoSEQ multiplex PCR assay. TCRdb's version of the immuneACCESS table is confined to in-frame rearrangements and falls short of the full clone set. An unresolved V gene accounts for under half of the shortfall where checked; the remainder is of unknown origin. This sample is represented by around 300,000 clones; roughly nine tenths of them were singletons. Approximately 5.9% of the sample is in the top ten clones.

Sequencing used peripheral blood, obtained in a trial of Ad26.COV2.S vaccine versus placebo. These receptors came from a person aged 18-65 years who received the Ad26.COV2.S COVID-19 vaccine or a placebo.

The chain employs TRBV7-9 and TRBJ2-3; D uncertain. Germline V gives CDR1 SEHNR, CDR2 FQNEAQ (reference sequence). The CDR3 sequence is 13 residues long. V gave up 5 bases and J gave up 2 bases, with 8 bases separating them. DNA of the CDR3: TGTGCCAGCAGCCCGGACCCCACAGATACGCAGTATTTT. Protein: CASSPDPTDTQYF.

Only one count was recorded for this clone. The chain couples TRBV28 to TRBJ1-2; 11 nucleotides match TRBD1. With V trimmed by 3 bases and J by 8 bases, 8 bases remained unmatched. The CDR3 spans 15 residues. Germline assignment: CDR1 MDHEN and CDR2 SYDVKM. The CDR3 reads CASSFVGTGGTGYTF. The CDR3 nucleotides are TGTGCCAGCAGTTTCGTCGGGACAGGGGGAACGGGCTACACCTTC.

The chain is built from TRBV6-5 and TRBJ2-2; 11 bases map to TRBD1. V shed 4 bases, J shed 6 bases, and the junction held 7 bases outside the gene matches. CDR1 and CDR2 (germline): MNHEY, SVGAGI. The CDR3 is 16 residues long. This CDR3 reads CASSSSGTGGSGELFF. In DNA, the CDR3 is TGTGCCAGCAGTTCCTCCGGGACAGGGGGATCCGGGGAGCTGTTTTTT.

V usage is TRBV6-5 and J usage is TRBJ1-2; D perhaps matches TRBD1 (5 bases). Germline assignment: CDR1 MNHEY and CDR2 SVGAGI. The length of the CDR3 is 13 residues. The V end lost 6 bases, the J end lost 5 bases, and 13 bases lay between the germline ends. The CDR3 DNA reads TGTGCCAGCAGCGTGGGACGGACGTATGGCTACACCTTC. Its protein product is CASSVGRTYGYTF.

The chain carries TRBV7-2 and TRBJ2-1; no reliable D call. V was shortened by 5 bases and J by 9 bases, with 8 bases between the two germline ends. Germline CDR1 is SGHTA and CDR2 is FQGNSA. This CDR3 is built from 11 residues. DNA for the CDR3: TGTGCCAGCAGCGGAGCTAGTGAGCAGTTCTTC. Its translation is CASSGASEQFF.

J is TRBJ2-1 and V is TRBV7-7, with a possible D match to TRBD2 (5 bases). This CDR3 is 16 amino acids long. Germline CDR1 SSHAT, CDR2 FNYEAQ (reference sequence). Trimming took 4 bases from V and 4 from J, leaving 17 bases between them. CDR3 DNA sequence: TGTGCCAGCAGCTACTCGCGGGTCGGGGATTACAATGAGCAGTTCTTC. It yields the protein CASSYSRVGDYNEQFF.

CDR3 DNA: TGTGCCAGCAGCGTAGGAAACCAAGAGACCCAGTACTTC. It encodes CASSVGNQETQYF. The chain uses TRBV9 and TRBJ2-5; D is unclear. The V and J ends lost 0 bases and 0 bases respectively, with 3 bases between them. From germline, CDR1 is SGDLS and CDR2 YYNGEE. The CDR3 is 13 residues long.

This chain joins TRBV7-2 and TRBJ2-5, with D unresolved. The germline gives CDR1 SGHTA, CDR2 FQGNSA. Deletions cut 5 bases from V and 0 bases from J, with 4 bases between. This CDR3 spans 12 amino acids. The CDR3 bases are TGTGCCAGCAGCAAGTACCAAGAGACCCAGTACTTC. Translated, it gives CASSKYQETQYF.

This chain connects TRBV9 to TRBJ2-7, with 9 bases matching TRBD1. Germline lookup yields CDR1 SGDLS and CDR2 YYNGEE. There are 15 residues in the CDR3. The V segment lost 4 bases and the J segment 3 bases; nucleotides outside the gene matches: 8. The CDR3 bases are TGTGCCAGCAGCTTCGGGACAGGGAAAAACTACGAGCAGTACTTC. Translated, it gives CASSFGTGKNYEQYF.

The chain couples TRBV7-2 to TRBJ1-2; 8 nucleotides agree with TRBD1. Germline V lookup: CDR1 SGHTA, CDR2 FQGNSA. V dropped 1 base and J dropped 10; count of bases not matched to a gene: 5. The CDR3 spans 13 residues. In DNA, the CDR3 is TGTGCCAGCAGCTTAGGGACAGGGTCGTACTACACCTTC. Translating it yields CASSLGTGSYYTF. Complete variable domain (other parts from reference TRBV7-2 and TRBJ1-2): GAGVSQSPSNKVTEKGKDVELRCDPISGHTALYWYRQSLGQGLEFLIYFQGNSAPDKSGLPSDRFSAERTGGSVSTLTIQRTQQEDSAVYLCASSLGTGSYYTFGSGTRLTVV.

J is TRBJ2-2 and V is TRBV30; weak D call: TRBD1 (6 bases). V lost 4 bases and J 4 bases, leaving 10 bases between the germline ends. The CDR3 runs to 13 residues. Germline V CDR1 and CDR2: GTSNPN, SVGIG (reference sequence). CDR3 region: CAWIRGRTGELFF. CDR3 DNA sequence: TGTGCCTGGATCAGGGGACGCACCGGGGAGCTGTTTTTT.

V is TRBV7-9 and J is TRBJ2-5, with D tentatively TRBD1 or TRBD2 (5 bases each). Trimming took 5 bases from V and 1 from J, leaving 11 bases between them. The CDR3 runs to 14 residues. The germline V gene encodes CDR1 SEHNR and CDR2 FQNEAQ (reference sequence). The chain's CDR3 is CASSRRGLQETQYF. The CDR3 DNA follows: TGTGCCAGCAGCCGCCGGGGCCTCCAAGAGACCCAGTACTTC.

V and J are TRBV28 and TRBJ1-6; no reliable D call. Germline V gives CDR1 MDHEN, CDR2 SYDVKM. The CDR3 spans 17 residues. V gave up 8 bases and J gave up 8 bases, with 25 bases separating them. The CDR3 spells CASLGEEGERSHSPLHF. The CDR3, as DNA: TGTGCCAGCCTGGGCGAGGAAGGAGAAAGGTCACATTCACCCCTCCACTTT.

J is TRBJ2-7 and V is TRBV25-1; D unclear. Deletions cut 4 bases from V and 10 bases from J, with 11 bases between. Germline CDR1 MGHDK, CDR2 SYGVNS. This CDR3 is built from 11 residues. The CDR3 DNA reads TGTGCCAGCAGTGTTTGGGAAATTCAGTACTTC. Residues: CASSVWEIQYF.

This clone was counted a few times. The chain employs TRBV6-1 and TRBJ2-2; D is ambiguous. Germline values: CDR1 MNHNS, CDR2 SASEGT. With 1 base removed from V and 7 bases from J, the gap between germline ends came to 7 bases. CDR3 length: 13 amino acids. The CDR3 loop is CASSEVEFGELFF. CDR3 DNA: TGTGCCAGCAGTGAAGTGGAGTTCGGGGAGCTGTTTTTT.

The chain's CDR3 is CASSLAGLRDQGTEAFF. The CDR3 nucleotides are TGTGCCAGCAGCTTAGCGGGACTCCGGGATCAGGGAACTGAAGCTTTCTTT. The genes are TRBV7-2 and TRBJ1-1, with a tentative D call TRBD1 (5 bases). CDR3 size: 17 residues. Germline V CDR1 and CDR2: SGHTA, FQGNSA. The V end was cut by 0 bases, the J end by 5 bases, with 19 bases between.

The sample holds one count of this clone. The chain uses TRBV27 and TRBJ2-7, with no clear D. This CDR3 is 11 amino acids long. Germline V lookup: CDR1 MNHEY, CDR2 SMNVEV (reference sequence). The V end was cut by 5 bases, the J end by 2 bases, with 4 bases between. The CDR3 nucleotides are TGTGCCAGCAGTAGTACCTACGAGCAGTACTTC. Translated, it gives CASSSTYEQYF.

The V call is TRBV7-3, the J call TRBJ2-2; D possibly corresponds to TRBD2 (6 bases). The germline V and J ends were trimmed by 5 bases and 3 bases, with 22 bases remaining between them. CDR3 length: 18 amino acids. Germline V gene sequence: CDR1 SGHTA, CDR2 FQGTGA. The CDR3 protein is CASSDLPPGREYTGELFF. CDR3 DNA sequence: TGTGCCAGCAGCGACCTCCCCCCGGGACGGGAGTACACCGGGGAGCTGTTTTTT.

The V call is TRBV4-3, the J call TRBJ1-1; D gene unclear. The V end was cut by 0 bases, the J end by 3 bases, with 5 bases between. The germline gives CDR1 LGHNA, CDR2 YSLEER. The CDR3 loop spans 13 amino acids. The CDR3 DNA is TGCGCCAGCAGCCAAGATATGGACACTGAAGCTTTCTTT. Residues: CASSQDMDTEAFF.

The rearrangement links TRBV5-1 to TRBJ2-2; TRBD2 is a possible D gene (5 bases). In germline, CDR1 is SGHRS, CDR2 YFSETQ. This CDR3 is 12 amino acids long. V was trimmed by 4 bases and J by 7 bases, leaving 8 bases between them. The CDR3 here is CASSRGGGELFF. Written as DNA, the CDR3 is TGCGCCAGCAGCCGTGGAGGCGGGGAGCTGTTTTTT.